The 20 T cell receptor beta chains presented below share a single source sample, sequenced in a study of cytomegalovirus exposure and HLA in healthy donors. The PCR contained 60 Vbeta and 13 Jbeta primers. Generated by immunoSEQ multiplex PCR, the TCRdb table keeps only in-frame clones and is missing some. The top ten clones hold 1% of a sample with about 160,000 clones, around three quarters of them seen once. Material for sequencing was PBMCs. All receptors come from a woman aged 45-65 years in good health and CMV-seropositive.

This chain joins TRBV27 and TRBJ2-7; TRBD1 might be the D (5 bases). Trimming removed 6 bases from V and 2 bases from J, with 8 bases in between. Germline V gene sequence: CDR1 MNHEY, CDR2 SMNVEV (reference sequence). The CDR3 is made up of 12 amino acids. Here the CDR3 reads CASSPGPYEQYF. The CDR3 DNA follows: TGTGCCAGCAGCCCAGGGCCCTACGAGCAGTACTTC.

The chain has TRBV19 and TRBJ1-2; D is possibly TRBD1 (6 bases). Germline lookup yields CDR1 LNHDA and CDR2 SQIVND (reference sequence). The germline V and J ends were trimmed by 6 bases and 4 bases, with 12 bases remaining between them. This CDR3 contains 13 residues. The CDR3 loop is CASSPVGAYGYTF. The CDR3, as DNA: TGTGCCAGTAGCCCCGTGGGGGCCTATGGCTACACCTTC.

The CDR3 region is CASSQGVGGGYGYTF. The CDR3 nucleotides read TGCGCCAGCAGCCAAGGGGTAGGGGGTGGCTATGGCTACACCTTC. The rearrangement joins TRBV4-3 to TRBJ1-2; D perhaps matches TRBD1 (6 bases). The CDR3 runs 15 residues. Deletions cut 1 base from V and 4 bases from J, with 13 bases between. Germline lookup yields CDR1 LGHNA and CDR2 YSLEER.

V gene TRBV14 combines with J gene TRBJ2-7; D perhaps matches TRBD1 (5 bases). CDR3 length: 12 amino acids. Trimming removed 4 bases at V and 1 base at J, with 5 bases between. Looked up from germline, CDR1 is SGHDN and CDR2 is FVKESK. The CDR3 region is CASSRQSYEQYF. The CDR3 nucleotides read TGTGCCAGCAGCCGACAGTCCTACGAGCAGTACTTC. Using reference TRBV14 and TRBJ2-7 for the parts outside the CDR3, the full variable domain is EAGVTQFPSHSVIEKGQTVTLRCDPISGHDNLYWYRRVMGKEIKFLLHFVKESKQDESGMPNNRFLAERTGGTYSTLKVQPAELEDSGVYFCASSRQSYEQYFGPGTRLTVT.

The chain carries TRBV19 and TRBJ1-2; 11 bases line up with TRBD1. Germline assignment: CDR1 LNHDA and CDR2 SQIVND (reference sequence). The CDR3 length is 14 residues. Germline trimming cut 9 bases from V and 6 bases from J; bases unmatched to any gene: 9. The CDR3 spells CASKPGTGGHGYTF. For the CDR3, the DNA is TGTGCCAGCAAGCCCGGGACAGGGGGGCATGGCTACACCTTC.

This chain links TRBV7-3 with TRBJ2-1; no clear D. CDR3 length: 15 residues. Trimming left V 3 bases short and J 4 bases short, with 13 bases between. Germline V CDR1 and CDR2: SGHTA, FQGTGA. The CDR3 loop reads CASSFVRGSYNEQFF. The CDR3 DNA sequence: TGTGCCAGCAGCTTTGTCCGCGGAAGTTACAATGAGCAGTTCTTC.

The gene calls are TRBV18 and TRBJ2-7; TRBD1 matches at 7 bases. Germline-derived CDR1 and CDR2 are KGHSH and LQKENI. This CDR3 spans 14 amino acids. V gave up 4 bases and J gave up 3 bases; unmatched junction bases: 6. CDR3 in amino acids: CASSLQGSHYEQYF. CDR3 coding DNA: TGTGCCAGCTCACTACAGGGGTCTCACTACGAGCAGTACTTC. The whole variable domain, filled in from reference TRBV18 and TRBJ2-7, reads NAGVMQNPRHLVRRRGQEARLRCSPMKGHSHVYWYRQLPEEGLKFMVYLQKENIIDESGMPKERFSAEFPKEGPSILRIQQVVRGDSAAYFCASSLQGSHYEQYFGPGTRLTVT.

This clone came up a few times. V usage is TRBV19 and J usage is TRBJ1-5, with unresolved D. V lost 6 bases to trimming and J lost 11 bases, with 14 bases between them. Germline loops: CDR1 LNHDA, CDR2 SQIVND (reference sequence). This CDR3 contains 12 residues. The DNA of the CDR3 is TGTGCCAGTAGAACCGGGATAGAGGCCCAGCATTTT. This translates into CASRTGIEAQHF.

J is TRBJ2-1 and V is TRBV28; unclear D gene. The germline V gene encodes CDR1 MDHEN and CDR2 SYDVKM. V lost 2 bases and J lost 0, with 8 bases in between. The CDR3 runs 15 residues. CDR3 region: CASSLQASSYNEQFF. In DNA, the CDR3 is TGTGCCAGCAGTTTACAGGCGAGCTCCTACAATGAGCAGTTCTTC.

The chain joins TRBV19 to TRBJ1-2; D gene uncertain. The CDR3 sequence is 15 residues long. V gave up 10 bases and J gave up 5 bases, with 23 bases separating them. Germline-derived CDR1 and CDR2 are LNHDA and SQIVND (reference sequence). The CDR3 DNA reads TGTGCCACCTCTCAAGCGGGCGCCGGGAGGTATGGCTACACCTTC. Amino acids: CATSQAGAGRYGYTF.

V gene TRBV7-9 combines with J gene TRBJ1-3; D not resolved. CDR3 length equals 16 residues. V was clipped by 3 bases and J by 0 bases, with 12 bases between them. Germline loops: CDR1 SEHNR, CDR2 FQNEAQ (reference sequence). Written as DNA, the CDR3 is TGTGCCAGCAGCTTGGGCAGAACTCCCTCTGGAAACACCATATATTTT. This encodes CASSLGRTPSGNTIYF. The full variable domain, its missing parts supplied by reference TRBV7-9 and TRBJ1-3, is DTGVSQNPRHKITKRGQNVTFRCDPISEHNRLYWYRQTLGQGPEFLTYFQNEAQLEKSRLLSDRFSAERPKGSFSTLEIQRTEQGDSAMYLCASSLGRTPSGNTIYFGEGSWLTVV.

This chain joins TRBV19 and TRBJ1-1; the match to TRBD1 covers 8 bases. V was pared by 6 bases and J by 5 bases, with 5 bases of the junction left unmatched. The CDR3 runs 13 residues. In germline, CDR1 is LNHDA, CDR2 SQIVND (reference sequence). CDR3 sequence (DNA): TGTGCCAGTAGGGCACAGGGGGTAACTGAAGCTTTCTTT. As protein: CASRAQGVTEAFF.

The chain is built from TRBV7-9 and TRBJ1-2, with 9 positions matching TRBD1. Trimming removed 4 bases from V and 1 base from J; junction bases left unmatched: 4. There are 15 residues in the CDR3. Germline-derived CDR1 and CDR2 are SEHNR and FQNEAQ (reference sequence). The chain's CDR3 is CASSSWDRVNYGYTF. CDR3 bases: TGTGCCAGCAGCTCCTGGGACAGGGTTAACTATGGCTACACCTTC.

Here the CDR3 reads CGSRDSTGGTQYF. CDR3 in DNA: TGTGGATCGAGGGATTCAACCGGGGGTACGCAGTATTTT. This chain uses TRBV27 with TRBJ2-3; D is perhaps TRBD2 (6 bases). The CDR3 has 13 residues. In germline, CDR1 is MNHEY, CDR2 SMNVEV (reference sequence).

The genes are TRBV27 and TRBJ1-4; 8 nucleotides agree with TRBD1. Germline V gene lookup returns CDR1 MNHEY and CDR2 SMNVEV (reference sequence). The CDR3 extends over 15 amino acids. J lost 8 bases, V lost 4 bases, and 9 bases had no gene match. The CDR3 is CASSSTTGEGEKLFF. DNA of the CDR3: TGTGCCAGCAGTTCCACGACAGGGGAAGGAGAAAAACTGTTTTTT.

V usage is TRBV19 and J usage is TRBJ1-2; 10 nucleotides match TRBD1. The germline V gene has CDR1 LNHDA and CDR2 SQIVND (reference sequence). J was trimmed by 4 bases and V by 3 bases; bases with no gene match: 8. CDR3 length equals 16 residues. CDR3 nucleotide sequence: TGTGCCAGTAGTATCGGCGGGACAGGGGATCCCTATGGCTACACCTTC. Its translation is CASSIGGTGDPYGYTF.

This clone is a singleton in its sample. This chain links TRBV5-1 with TRBJ2-2, with D tentatively TRBD2 (5 bases). V lost 4 bases to trimming and J lost 6 bases, with 16 bases between them. In germline, CDR1 is SGHRS, CDR2 YFSETQ. CDR3 length: 15 residues. CDR3 in DNA: TGCGCCAGCAGCCAGAATCTAGCTTTCGCCGGGGAGCTGTTTTTT. As protein: CASSQNLAFAGELFF. Full variable domain (rest looked up from reference TRBV5-1 and TRBJ2-2): KAGVTQTPRYLIKTRGQQVTLSCSPISGHRSVSWYQQTPGQGLQFLFEYFSETQRNKGNFPGRFSGRQFSNSRSEMNVSTLELGDSALYLCASSQNLAFAGELFFGEGSRLTVL.

As regards this clone: Compared with germline, one end of the junction differs, possibly owing to a read error. The chain recombines TRBV7-7 with TRBJ2-3; tentative D call: TRBD1 (5 bases). CDR1 is SSHAT and CDR2 is FNYEAQ in the germline V gene (reference sequence). The CDR3 contains 13 residues. CDR3 residues: CASSLVRADTQYF. CDR3 DNA sequence: TGTGCTAGCAGCTTAGTCAGGGCAGATACGCAGTATTTT.

The chain employs TRBV11-3 and TRBJ2-3, with 7 bases identical to TRBD1. CDR1 and CDR2 from the germline V gene are SGHNT and YENEEA. CDR3 length: 17 amino acids. V gave up 5 bases and J gave up 2 bases; unmatched junction bases: 13. In DNA, the CDR3 is TGTGCCAGCAGCCCAAAGACAGACAGGGACCCCACAGATACGCAGTATTTT. Amino acids: CASSPKTDRDPTDTQYF.

This chain connects TRBV2 to TRBJ2-1; TRBD2 matches at 7 bases. The germline gives CDR1 SNHLY, CDR2 FYNNEI. Trimming cost V 1 base and J 15 bases; bases outside gene matches: 3. The length of the CDR3 is 11 residues. The CDR3 protein is CASSEGTRPFF. As DNA, the CDR3 is TGTGCCAGCAGTGAAGGGACTAGACCGTTCTTC. Combining the CDR3 with reference TRBV2 and TRBJ2-1 gives the whole variable domain EPEVTQTPSHQVTQMGQEVILRCVPISNHLYFYWYRQILGQKVEFLVSFYNNEISEKSEIFDDQFSVERPDGSNFTLKIRSTKLEDSAMYFCASSEGTRPFFGPGTRLTVL.